The present entry profiles one T cell receptor (beta chain) with its context. Primers included in the PCR were 60 Vbeta and 13 Jbeta primers. TCRdb's table, derived via immunoSEQ multiplex PCR, lists solely in-frame clones and lacks some. The sample has almost 200,000 clones; 85% are singletons. This record belongs to a study of cytomegalovirus exposure and HLA in healthy donors. This CDR3 has 14 residues. Germline V CDR1 and CDR2: SGHNT, YYREEE (reference sequence). J lost 4 bases, V lost 4 bases, and 6 bases had no gene match. This clonotype was obtained from a woman between 50 and 59 years old in good health and CMV-seronegative. V usage is TRBV5-4 and J usage is TRBJ1-1; 8 bases are a match to TRBD1. The specimen was PBMCs. The CDR3 DNA follows: TGTGCCAGCAGCCTGGGGACAGGTAGCACTGAAGCTTTCTTT. This sequence encodes CASSLGTGSTEAFF.